A single sample gave rise to the 2 T cell receptor beta chains below, sequenced in a study of blood T cell repertoires in COVID-19. Sequenced by immunoSEQ multiplex PCR; TCRdb stores in-frame clones only, minus some. The data show 330,000 or so clones, approximately 87% seen once. Sequencing was done on a sample of PBMCs or T cells enriched from blood (not recorded which). Receptors were obtained from a man in his forties in a cohort exposed to, infected with or recovered from COVID-19 (not recorded which).

The chain carries TRBV9 and TRBJ2-6, with 7 positions matching TRBD1. CDR1 and CDR2 (germline): SGDLS, YYNGEE. Trimming took 3 bases from V and 0 from J; bases not matched to a gene: 3. This CDR3 is 16 amino acids long. CDR3 region: CASSETGHSGANVLTF. As DNA, the CDR3 is TGTGCCAGCAGCGAGACAGGGCACTCTGGGGCCAACGTCCTGACTTTC.

This sequence joins TRBV3-1 (or the pseudogene TRBV3-2) and TRBJ1-1, with a possible D match to TRBD1 (6 bases). CDR1 LGHDT and CDR2 YNNKEL come from the germline V gene (reference sequence). Trimming took off 2 bases at V and 5 bases at J, with 18 bases between the two ends. The CDR3 is 16 amino acids. The CDR3 reads CASSQHGAGEGTEAFF. The CDR3 bases are TGTGCCAGCAGCCAACATGGGGCAGGGGAAGGAACTGAAGCTTTCTTT.